The 32 T cell receptor beta chains below come from one sample, sequenced in a study of T cell responses to AZD1222 COVID-19 vaccine (dated by TCRdb to the early 2020s). The time point label on this specimen signifies: baseline before first vaccination. Library preparation was by the immunoSEQ multiplex PCR assay. Here the immuneACCESS table is served through TCRdb, limited to in-frame sequences with V and J called. Missing clones are a known gap in these copies; in checked studies unresolved V genes cover under half, and the rest lacks a known reason. A total of tens of thousands of clones appear in this sample, around nine tenths of them only once. The ten largest account for 4.2% of the sample. The specimen was peripheral blood, collected on day 0 of AZD1222 vaccination. The receptors stem from an adult in good health.

In nucleotides, the CDR3 is TGTGCCAGCAGCTTCCCGAGGGGGGGACAGGGAAGCTCCTACGAGCAGTACTTC. Translated, it gives CASSFPRGGQGSSYEQYF. The chain employs TRBV11-2 and TRBJ2-7; 9 bases align to TRBD1. The CDR3 has 18 residues. The V gene's germline CDR1 is SGHAT and CDR2 FQNNGV. J was trimmed by 0 bases and V by 3 bases; bases with no gene match: 12.

This sequence joins TRBV19 and TRBJ2-2, with unresolved D. V was cut by 8 bases and J by 3 bases, with 4 bases left in between. This CDR3 region has 11 residues. CDR1 LNHDA and CDR2 SQIVND come from the germline V gene (reference sequence). This chain's CDR3 is CASWDTGELFF. As DNA, the CDR3 is TGTGCCAGTTGGGACACCGGGGAGCTGTTTTTT.

The chain joins TRBV30 to TRBJ1-5; 9 nucleotides match TRBD1. The CDR3 runs to 15 residues. Losses at the gene ends were 3 bases for V and 7 bases for J; bases not matched to a gene: 10. Germline V gene lookup returns CDR1 GTSNPN and CDR2 SVGIG (reference sequence). The CDR3 reads CAWSRDRVERQPQHF. The CDR3 region has the DNA TGTGCCTGGAGCCGGGACAGGGTCGAGAGGCAGCCCCAGCATTTT. Variable domain in full (rest from reference TRBV30 and TRBJ1-5): SQTIHQWPATLVQPVGSPLSLECTVEGTSNPNLYWYRQAAGRGLQLLFYSVGIGQISSEVPQNLSASRPQDRQFILSSKKLLLSDSGFYLCAWSRDRVERQPQHFGDGTRLSIL.

The J gene is TRBJ1-3, the V gene TRBV4-2; D is unresolved. The CDR3 covers 18 residues. From germline, CDR1 is LGHNA and CDR2 YNFKEQ. Trimming shortened V by 0 bases and J by 0 bases, and 15 bases separated the two germline ends. As DNA, the CDR3 is TGTGCCAGCAGCCAAGAATGGATACGGACCTCCTCTGGAAACACCATATATTTT. It yields the protein CASSQEWIRTSSGNTIYF.

The J gene is TRBJ2-1, the V gene TRBV27; possible D gene TRBD2, 5 bases. The germline V gene encodes CDR1 MNHEY and CDR2 SMNVEV (reference sequence). V lost 7 bases and J lost 10, with 14 bases in between. This CDR3 has 12 residues. CDR3 sequence (DNA): TGTGCCAGCACAAACCTAGACTACGAGCAGTTCTTC. It encodes CASTNLDYEQFF.

In DNA, the CDR3 is TGCGCCAGCAGCTTGGTCATCGGGGTGGTCGGTGGGAACACTGAAGCTTTCTTT. Translating gives CASSLVIGVVGGNTEAFF. This chain uses TRBV5-1 with TRBJ1-1; D is ambiguous. V was clipped by 0 bases and J by 1 base, with 19 bases between them. This CDR3 has 18 residues. The germline V gene encodes CDR1 SGHRS and CDR2 YFSETQ. The entire variable domain, with the rest obtained from reference TRBV5-1 and TRBJ1-1, is as follows: KAGVTQTPRYLIKTRGQQVTLSCSPISGHRSVSWYQQTPGQGLQFLFEYFSETQRNKGNFPGRFSGRQFSNSRSEMNVSTLELGDSALYLCASSLVIGVVGGNTEAFFGQGTRLTVV.

V is TRBV7-3 and J is TRBJ2-5; no clear D gene. Germline V gene data show CDR1 as SGHTA and CDR2 as FQGTGA. CDR3 length: 13 amino acids. Trimming shortened V by 4 bases and J by 1 base, and 7 bases separated the two germline ends. The CDR3 DNA follows: TGTGCCAGCAGCTCCGACCCCCAAGAGACCCAGTACTTC. Encoded protein: CASSSDPQETQYF.

The genes are TRBV10-2 and TRBJ1-6, with D perhaps TRBD1 (5 bases). This CDR3 is built from 13 residues. The V end lost 6 bases, the J end lost 8 bases, and 11 bases lay between the germline ends. Germline CDR1 reads WSHSY; CDR2 reads SAAADI. The DNA of the CDR3 is TGCGCCAGCAGGGAGATGGGGGATTCACCCCTCCACTTT. This codes for CASREMGDSPLHF.

This chain links TRBV7-9 with TRBJ1-4; 9 nucleotides agree with TRBD1. Germline V gene lookup returns CDR1 SEHNR and CDR2 FQNEAQ (reference sequence). The V segment lost 5 bases and the J segment 5 bases; nucleotides outside the gene matches: 6. This CDR3 region has 15 residues. CDR3 sequence reads: CASSLGTGSNEKLFF. DNA for the CDR3: TGTGCCAGCAGCCTAGGGACAGGGTCCAATGAAAAACTGTTTTTT. The entire variable domain, with the rest obtained from reference TRBV7-9 and TRBJ1-4, is as follows: DTGVSQNPRHKITKRGQNVTFRCDPISEHNRLYWYRQTLGQGPEFLTYFQNEAQLEKSRLLSDRFSAERPKGSFSTLEIQRTEQGDSAMYLCASSLGTGSNEKLFFGSGTQLSVL.

This chain joins TRBV5-1 and TRBJ1-5; D is ambiguous. CDR1 SGHRS and CDR2 YFSETQ come from the germline V gene. V was shortened by 0 bases and J by 4 bases, with 5 bases between the two germline ends. The CDR3 contains 13 residues. The CDR3 nucleotides read TGCGCCAGCAGCTTGGGACCTAATCAGCCCCAGCATTTT. Translated: CASSLGPNQPQHF.

The chain has TRBV2 and TRBJ2-1; 15 bases align to TRBD2. The germline V gene has CDR1 SNHLY and CDR2 FYNNEI. V dropped 9 bases and J dropped 8; count of bases not matched to a gene: 5. This CDR3 is 14 amino acids long. The CDR3 DNA is TGTGCCAGTGGACTAGCGGGAGGGCAGGATGAGCAGTTCTTC. This translates into CASGLAGGQDEQFF.

This clone appeared once. The chain has TRBV7-8 and TRBJ2-7; TRBD2 aligns across 13 bases. J lost 5 bases, V lost 4 bases, and 5 bases had no gene match. This CDR3 region has 15 residues. Germline V lookup: CDR1 SGHVS, CDR2 FQNEAQ. The CDR3 spells CASSSWTSGGNEQYF. In nucleotides, the CDR3 is TGTGCCAGCAGCTCATGGACTAGCGGGGGAAACGAGCAGTACTTC.

This clone was detected a few times. The rearrangement links TRBV19 to TRBJ1-5; 9 bases fit TRBD1. Trimming at V came to 7 bases and at J to 4 bases, leaving 11 bases not matched to a gene. The CDR3 has 16 amino acids. Germline assignment: CDR1 LNHDA and CDR2 SQIVND (reference sequence). The CDR3 is CASIRTGDPRNQPQHF. The CDR3 DNA follows: TGTGCCAGTATACGGACAGGGGATCCCCGTAATCAGCCCCAGCATTTT. Complete variable domain (other parts from reference TRBV19 and TRBJ1-5): DGGITQSPKYLFRKEGQNVTLSCEQNLNHDAMYWYRQDPGQGLRLIYYSQIVNDFQKGDIAEGYSVSREKKESFPLTVTSAQKNPTAFYLCASIRTGDPRNQPQHFGDGTRLSIL.

Regarding this clone: Possible read error: a much larger clone is one base away. V and J are TRBV4-3 and TRBJ1-2; the D gene is possibly TRBD1 (5 bases). Trimming left V 6 bases short and J 1 base short, with 12 bases between. Germline CDR1 is LGHNA and CDR2 is YSLEER. The CDR3 is 14 amino acids. CDR3 protein: CASRPAGINYGYTF. CDR3 nucleotide sequence: TGCGCCAGCAGACCTGCAGGGATTAACTATGGCTACACCTTC.

The J gene is TRBJ2-5, the V gene TRBV10-3; TRBD1 aligns across 7 bases. CDR1 and CDR2 (germline): ENHRY, SYGVKD. This CDR3 region has 15 residues. The trim removed 2 bases at V and 1 base at J, leaving 4 bases unmatched. The CDR3 bases are TGTGCCATCAGTGAGCGGGACAGCGGCCAAGAGACCCAGTACTTC. Translation: CAISERDSGQETQYF.

J is TRBJ1-1 and V is TRBV28, with unresolved D. V lost 1 base to trimming and J lost 2 bases, with 17 bases between them. This CDR3 has 17 amino acids. CDR1 and CDR2 from the germline V gene are MDHEN and SYDVKM. This chain's CDR3 is CASSLYSSFGVNTEAFF. The CDR3 DNA is TGTGCCAGCAGTTTATACAGTTCCTTTGGGGTAAACACTGAAGCTTTCTTT.

V gene TRBV10-3 combines with J gene TRBJ2-7; no firm D call. The CDR3 has 13 amino acids. V lost 4 bases to trimming and J lost 2 bases, with 9 bases between them. Looked up from germline, CDR1 is ENHRY and CDR2 is SYGVKD. This chain's CDR3 is CAISGNSPYEQYF. In DNA, the CDR3 is TGTGCCATCAGTGGTAACAGTCCCTACGAGCAGTACTTC.

This chain links TRBV27 with TRBJ2-7, with 11 bases identical to TRBD2. The germline CDR1 and CDR2 sequences are MNHEY and SMNVEV (reference sequence). The CDR3 is 16 amino acids. The junction had 10 bases not matched to a gene; V was cut back by 7 bases and J by 2 bases. The CDR3 region is CASKASGGLLTYEQYF. The CDR3 nucleotides are TGTGCCAGCAAGGCTAGCGGGGGGCTCCTAACCTACGAGCAGTACTTC.

The chain is built from TRBV11-3 and TRBJ2-3, with 11 bases lining up with TRBD2. CDR3 length: 17 residues. V shed 0 bases, J shed 4 bases, and the junction held 6 bases outside the gene matches. The germline V gene has CDR1 SGHNT and CDR2 YENEEA. The CDR3 sequence is CASSLDPLAGGADTQYF. CDR3 DNA sequence: TGTGCCAGCAGCTTAGACCCGTTAGCGGGAGGGGCAGATACGCAGTATTTT.

V is TRBV6-5 and J is TRBJ2-1, with D perhaps TRBD1 (6 bases). V lost 6 bases and J lost 5, with 11 bases in between. Germline CDR1 is MNHEY and CDR2 is SVGAGI. The CDR3 contains 13 residues. CDR3 in amino acids: CASRGAGNNEQFF. DNA of the CDR3: TGTGCCAGCAGGGGGGCCGGGAACAATGAGCAGTTCTTC.

J is TRBJ2-1 and V is TRBV7-9, with TRBD2 matching over 9 bases. Germline trimming cut 5 bases from V and 6 bases from J; bases unmatched to any gene: 11. The CDR3 totals 16 residues. Looked up from germline, CDR1 is SEHNR and CDR2 is FQNEAQ (reference sequence). DNA of the CDR3: TGTGCCAGCAGCCCACCGGGACTAGCATTTTCCAATGAGCAGTTCTTC. It yields the protein CASSPPGLAFSNEQFF.

The chain recombines TRBV13 with TRBJ1-2, with D possibly matching TRBD1 (5 bases). This CDR3 spans 13 amino acids. The germline V gene has CDR1 PRHDT and CDR2 FYEKMQ (reference sequence). The V end lost 0 bases, the J end lost 7 bases, and 9 bases lay between the germline ends. The CDR3 DNA reads TGTGCCAGCAGCTTAGGGCAGGGAGGTGGCTACACCTTC. It encodes CASSLGQGGGYTF.

This chain connects TRBV7-6 to TRBJ1-3, with 8 nucleotides matching TRBD1. Germline assignment: CDR1 SGHVS and CDR2 FNYEAQ. Unmatched junction bases numbered 9, after V lost 5 bases and J lost 6 bases. The CDR3 has 15 amino acids. In nucleotides, the CDR3 is TGTGCCAGCAGCAACTACGCACAGGGGGAAAACACCATATATTTT. The encoded protein is CASSNYAQGENTIYF.

The CDR3 region is CASSLMSGRDEQFF. CDR3 DNA sequence: TGTGCCAGCAGCTTGATGAGCGGGAGGGATGAGCAGTTCTTC. The rearrangement links TRBV7-2 to TRBJ2-1; 10 positions agree with TRBD2. V was clipped by 3 bases and J by 8 bases; unmatched bases: 4. This CDR3 region has 14 residues. Germline values: CDR1 SGHTA, CDR2 FQGNSA. Full variable domain (missing parts from reference TRBV7-2 and TRBJ2-1): GAGVSQSPSNKVTEKGKDVELRCDPISGHTALYWYRQSLGQGLEFLIYFQGNSAPDKSGLPSDRFSAERTGGSVSTLTIQRTQQEDSAVYLCASSLMSGRDEQFFGPGTRLTVL.

The rearrangement links TRBV6-5 to TRBJ2-7; D possibly uses TRBD1 or TRBD2 (5 bases each). V shed 6 bases and J shed 7 bases, with 19 bases lying between them. CDR3 length equals 14 residues. Germline CDR1 and CDR2: MNHEY and SVGAGI. The CDR3 DNA reads TGTGCCAGCAGCGCCGTTGGGGGTTCGGGGGAGCAGTACTTC. This translates into CASSAVGGSGEQYF.

The gene calls are TRBV4-3 and TRBJ2-3; 7 nucleotides line up with TRBD2. V dropped 0 bases and J dropped 2; count of bases not matched to a gene: 8. There are 17 residues in the CDR3. Looked up from germline, CDR1 is LGHNA and CDR2 is YSLEER. CDR3 protein: CASSQEGFGGYTDTQYF. CDR3 nucleotides: TGCGCCAGCAGCCAAGAGGGATTCGGGGGGTACACAGATACGCAGTATTTT.

V is TRBV5-4 and J is TRBJ2-3; D might be TRBD1 (5 bases). V was clipped by 0 bases and J by 0 bases, with 8 bases between them. Per germline, CDR1 SGHNT and CDR2 YYREEE (reference sequence). The CDR3 sequence is 15 residues long. The CDR3 here is CASSLGGPSTDTQYF. The CDR3 DNA reads as TGTGCCAGCAGCTTGGGGGGCCCTAGCACAGATACGCAGTATTTT.

The chain joins TRBV4-2 to TRBJ2-1, with D unclear. Germline CDR1 and CDR2: LGHNA and YNFKEQ. This CDR3 contains 13 residues. V dropped 0 bases and J dropped 10 bases, with 10 bases sitting between them. The CDR3 coding sequence is TGTGCCAGCAGCCAAGATCCCGCCAGAGAGCAGTTCTTC. Amino acids: CASSQDPAREQFF.

This clone has a single count. The chain employs TRBV5-6 and TRBJ2-7; the D is unclear. V was pared by 4 bases and J by 2 bases, with 4 bases between. Looked up from germline, CDR1 is SGHDT and CDR2 is YYEEEE. The CDR3 covers 11 residues. CDR3 sequence reads: CASSVTYEQYF. CDR3 bases: TGTGCCAGCAGCGTTACCTACGAGCAGTACTTC.

This chain uses TRBV5-1 with TRBJ1-3, with D maybe TRBD1 (6 bases). V lost 0 bases and J lost 4, with 17 bases in between. The CDR3 has 17 amino acids. Germline V gene data show CDR1 as SGHRS and CDR2 as YFSETQ. The CDR3 spells CASSLDSGVAVGNTIYF. CDR3 sequence (DNA): TGCGCCAGCAGCTTGGACTCAGGGGTCGCAGTAGGAAACACCATATATTTT.

This chain connects TRBV5-1 to TRBJ2-5; maybe TRBD1 (6 bases). V shed 4 bases and J shed 5 bases, with 18 bases lying between them. CDR3 size: 15 residues. Germline CDR1 SGHRS, CDR2 YFSETQ. CDR3 loop: CASSMGHVGVETQYF. CDR3 coding DNA: TGCGCCAGCAGCATGGGACACGTAGGGGTGGAGACCCAGTACTTC.

The CDR3 region is CASKGQGAGNTEAFF. The CDR3 DNA reads TGTGCCAGCAAGGGCCAGGGGGCAGGGAACACTGAAGCTTTCTTT. The J gene is TRBJ1-1, the V gene TRBV5-4; 8 bases match TRBD1. Germline-derived CDR1 and CDR2 are SGHNT and YYREEE (reference sequence). The CDR3 is made up of 15 amino acids. The junction had 8 bases not matched to a gene; V was cut back by 6 bases and J by 1 base.